Listed here are 23 T cell receptor beta chains from one sample, sequenced in a study of immune characterization of retroperitoneal liposarcoma. TCRdb analysed the PCR reads with MiXCR anew, one entry per CDR3 protein. The table includes roughly 9,300 distinct CDR3 sequences, 37% detected once. Sequencing was performed on tumor tissue. Receptors originate from a female donor with retroperitoneal liposarcoma.

V is TRBV3-1 and J is TRBJ1-1; D is unresolved. Trimming cost V 4 bases and J 1 base, with 10 bases left between them. Germline V gene data show CDR1 as LGHDT and CDR2 as YNNKEL (reference sequence). CDR3 length: 14 amino acids. This CDR3 is CASSPRSPNTEAFF. The CDR3 DNA sequence: TGTGCCAGCAGCCCCCGAAGCCCGAACACTGAAGCTTTCTTT.

The chain couples TRBV4-3 to TRBJ2-5; TRBD2 matches at 8 bases. The CDR3 totals 15 residues. Germline V lookup: CDR1 LGHNA, CDR2 YSLEER. V shed 0 bases and J 5 bases; nucleotides not matched to a gene: 5. The CDR3 DNA reads as TGCGCCAGCAGCCAAGAAGGACTAGCCCCGGAGACCCAGTACTTC. The encoded protein is CASSQEGLAPETQYF.

This clonotype was recorded a few times. The chain links TRBV11-3 to TRBJ2-3; D perhaps matches TRBD2 (6 bases). V lost 4 bases, J lost 5 bases, and 16 bases lay in between. CDR1 SGHNT and CDR2 YENEEA come from the germline V gene. The CDR3 has 15 amino acids. The CDR3 loop is CASSSAFGSGDTQYF. The CDR3, as DNA: TGTGCCAGCAGCTCCGCCTTCGGGAGTGGAGATACGCAGTATTTT.

The genes are TRBV6-6 and TRBJ1-6; the D gene is possibly TRBD1 (5 bases). With 2 bases removed from V and 2 bases from J, the gap between germline ends came to 16 bases. CDR3 length: 18 amino acids. Germline values: CDR1 MNHNY, CDR2 SVGAGI (reference sequence). In DNA form, the CDR3 reads TGTGCCAGCAGTTACACCCAGGGCAGGGTAGCCTATAATTCACCCCTCCACTTT. Encoded protein: CASSYTQGRVAYNSPLHF.

CDR3 region: CASSPGLGGETQYF. The CDR3 nucleotides read TGTGCCAGCAGTCCGGGACTAGGAGGGGAGACCCAGTACTTC. This chain joins TRBV27 and TRBJ2-5, with 8 nucleotides matching TRBD2. Germline-derived CDR1 and CDR2 are MNHEY and SMNVEV (reference sequence). The J segment lost 5 bases and the V segment lost 5 bases, leaving 7 bases of the junction unmatched. The length of the CDR3 is 14 residues.

This clonotype has just a few counts. The chain is built from TRBV6-6 and TRBJ2-1, with 7 bases aligning to TRBD2. This CDR3 spans 18 amino acids. With V trimmed by 0 bases and J by 10 bases, 18 bases remained unmatched. Germline lookup yields CDR1 MNHNY and CDR2 SVGAGI (reference sequence). CDR3 in DNA: TGTGCCAGCAGTTACTCAATCGGGGAGGGGACTATTGTCTACGAGCAGTTCTTC. This codes for CASSYSIGEGTIVYEQFF.

The genes are TRBV4-3 and TRBJ2-1; 8 positions agree with TRBD2. V was pared by 1 base and J by 13 bases, with 6 bases of the junction left unmatched. CDR3 length: 13 residues. CDR1 and CDR2 from the germline V gene are LGHNA and YSLEER. The chain's CDR3 is CASSQGTSNIQFF. In DNA form, the CDR3 reads TGCGCCAGCAGCCAAGGGACTAGCAACATTCAGTTCTTC.

The chain couples TRBV6-1 to TRBJ2-1, with D unclear. V lost 4 bases, J lost 9 bases, and 13 bases lay in between. The length of the CDR3 is 13 residues. CDR1 is MNHNS and CDR2 is SASEGT in the germline V gene. The CDR3 spells CASSATGVGEQFF. The CDR3 nucleotides read TGTGCCAGCAGTGCCACCGGAGTCGGTGAGCAGTTCTTC.

The chain combines TRBV4-1 with TRBJ2-4; no firm D call. CDR1 is MGHRA and CDR2 is YSYEKL in the germline V gene. V gave up 1 base and J gave up 2 bases, with 9 bases separating them. CDR3 length: 15 amino acids. The CDR3 reads CASSQGLGSKNIQYF. For the CDR3, the DNA is TGCGCCAGCAGCCAAGGCCTCGGGTCCAAAAACATTCAGTACTTC.

This rearrangement joins TRBV6-1 to TRBJ1-6, with 9 bases lining up with TRBD1. Germline V gives CDR1 MNHNS, CDR2 SASEGT. The CDR3 has 14 residues. The V segment lost 7 bases and the J segment 7 bases; nucleotides outside the gene matches: 5. The CDR3 loop reads CASNRGQSNSPLHF. CDR3 sequence (DNA): TGTGCCAGCAACAGGGGGCAATCCAATTCACCCCTCCACTTT.

The chain links TRBV25-1 to TRBJ2-1; D call uncertain. V was trimmed by 2 bases and J by 3 bases, leaving 8 bases between them. Germline lookup yields CDR1 MGHDK and CDR2 SYGVNS. The CDR3 extends over 14 amino acids. The CDR3 coding sequence is TGTGCCAGCAGTGAACCAGCGAACTACAATGAGCAGTTCTTC. Protein: CASSEPANYNEQFF. The whole variable domain, filled in from reference TRBV25-1 and TRBJ2-1, reads EADIYQTPRYLVIGTGKKITLECSQTMGHDKMYWYQQDPGMELHLIHYSYGVNSTEKGDLSSESTVSRIRTEHFPLTLESARPSHTSQYLCASSEPANYNEQFFGPGTRLTVL.

The V and J genes are TRBV6-5 and TRBJ1-1; perhaps TRBD1 as D (5 bases). The CDR3 loop spans 16 amino acids. Trimming removed 0 bases at V and 5 bases at J, with 16 bases between. The germline gives CDR1 MNHEY, CDR2 SVGAGI. The CDR3 DNA reads as TGTGCCAGCAGTTACTCGACGACAGTTACCCTTACTGAAGCTTTCTTT. Its translation is CASSYSTTVTLTEAFF.

This clonotype has ten or more counts. V and J are TRBV6-6 and TRBJ2-1, with unresolved D. This CDR3 is built from 12 residues. Germline V gives CDR1 MNHNY, CDR2 SVGAGI (reference sequence). The ends were cut back, 2 bases at V and 8 bases at J, with 7 bases in the middle. The chain's CDR3 is CASSYEGDEQFF. In nucleotides, the CDR3 is TGTGCCAGCAGTTACGAAGGAGATGAGCAGTTCTTC.

The chain couples TRBV6-1 to TRBJ2-6; D unresolved. Trimming left V 6 bases short and J 3 bases short, with 3 bases between. The CDR3 is 12 amino acids. Germline V gene lookup returns CDR1 MNHNS and CDR2 SASEGT. CDR3 in DNA: TGTGCCAGCAGGGGTGGGGCCAACGTCCTGACTTTC. Its translation is CASRGGANVLTF.

This clonotype rates as medium-sized (0.01 to 0.1%). This chain connects TRBV7-8 to TRBJ2-5; tentatively, D is TRBD2 (6 bases). V was shortened by 1 base and J by 11 bases, with 14 bases between the two germline ends. CDR1 and CDR2 from the germline V gene are SGHVS and FQNEAQ. The CDR3 has 13 residues. The chain's CDR3 is CASSLGTNNEQYF. CDR3 coding DNA: TGTGCCAGCAGCTTAGGGACTAACAATGAGCAGTACTTC.

This clonotype rates as medium-sized. This rearrangement joins TRBV6-1 to TRBJ2-5; D possibly corresponds to TRBD2 (6 bases). Germline CDR1 is MNHNS and CDR2 is SASEGT. The length of the CDR3 is 13 residues. Trimming stripped 6 bases from V and 11 bases from J, with 19 bases between. CDR3 sequence reads: CASSTFRGNEQYF. Written as DNA, the CDR3 is TGTGCCAGCAGCACTTTCCGGGGGAATGAGCAGTACTTC.

This clonotype has only a few counts. The chain employs TRBV11-2 and TRBJ1-1; the D gene is possibly TRBD1 (6 bases). V was trimmed by 3 bases and J by 1 base, leaving 12 bases between them. The CDR3 is 15 residues long. CDR1 and CDR2 from the germline V gene are SGHAT and FQNNGV. The CDR3 DNA reads as TGTGCCAGCAGCTTCGACAGGACCTGGAACACTGAAGCTTTCTTT. Translation gives CASSFDRTWNTEAFF.

In its sample, this clonotype is medium-sized. The rearrangement uses TRBV7-6 and TRBJ2-1; D gene uncertain. Trimming removed 1 base at V and 10 bases at J, with 11 bases between. CDR1 is SGHVS and CDR2 is FNYEAQ in the germline V gene. CDR3 size: 13 residues. CDR3 in amino acids: CASSLGGSYEQFF. DNA of the CDR3: TGTGCCAGCAGCTTAGGAGGTTCCTACGAGCAGTTCTTC.

This clonotype was detected a few times. V and J are TRBV12-3 or TRBV12-4 and TRBJ2-1; 8 bases fit TRBD2. This CDR3 is built from 14 residues. V trimming: 6 bases; J trimming: 10 bases; junction bases outside the gene matches: 11. DNA of the CDR3: TGTGCCAGCAGGTCCAGCGGGGGCCACTACGAGCAGTTCTTC. It is translated as CASRSSGGHYEQFF.

This rearrangement joins TRBV14 to TRBJ2-1, with 7 bases aligning to TRBD1. This CDR3 is built from 17 residues. The trim removed 1 base at V and 1 base at J, leaving 7 bases unmatched. Germline loops: CDR1 SGHDN, CDR2 FVKESK. As DNA, the CDR3 is TGTGCCAGCAGCCAAGCCGACAGGGCTGGATCCTACAATGAGCAGTTCTTC. Translation gives CASSQADRAGSYNEQFF.

The chain recombines TRBV11-3 with TRBJ2-1; D is possibly TRBD1 (6 bases). The CDR3 is made up of 14 amino acids. Between the trimmed V and J ends, which lost 2 bases and 10 bases, there was a span of 15 bases. CDR1 and CDR2 from the germline V gene are SGHNT and YENEEA. The CDR3 nucleotides are TGTGCCAGCAGCTTACCCACAGGGCGCACCGAGCAGTTCTTC. Protein sequence: CASSLPTGRTEQFF.

By share of the sample, this clonotype is medium-sized. CDR3 loop: CASSLVRGSDTQYF. For the CDR3, the DNA is TGTGCCAGCAGCTTAGTGAGGGGCAGTGATACGCAGTATTTT. The chain joins TRBV7-2 to TRBJ2-3; D tentatively fits TRBD1 or TRBD2 (5 bases each). V lost 1 base and J 6 bases, leaving 11 bases between the germline ends. This CDR3 is 14 amino acids long. Germline-derived CDR1 and CDR2 are SGHTA and FQGNSA.

The rearrangement joins TRBV6-1 to TRBJ1-1; no firm D call. Trimming stripped 2 bases from V and 5 bases from J, with 12 bases between. The CDR3 length is 14 residues. Germline CDR1 reads MNHNS; CDR2 reads SASEGT. This CDR3 is CASSEPRLGTEAFF. The CDR3, as DNA: TGTGCCAGCAGTGAACCGCGTTTAGGGACTGAAGCTTTCTTT.